The 21 T cell receptor beta chains reported below all come from one sample, sequenced in a study of radiotherapy plus CTLA-4 blockade in lung cancer. Produced via immunoSEQ multiplex PCR; TCRdb's table is partial and in-frame only. The sample yields tens of thousands of clones, more than 70% seen once. The sequenced sample was peripheral blood, obtained from a patient treated with radiotherapy plus ipilimumab. The receptors here all came from a human donor with non-small cell lung cancer whose response to radiotherapy plus ipilimumab could not be evaluated.

This clone was seen more than once but under ten times. CDR3 loop: CASSYSADTNYGYTF. Written as DNA, the CDR3 is TGTGCCAGCAGTTACTCTGCAGATACTAACTATGGCTACACCTTC. The chain couples TRBV6-5 to TRBJ1-2; no firm D call. The length of the CDR3 is 15 residues. Germline V lookup: CDR1 MNHEY, CDR2 SVGAGI. V lost 0 bases and J 0 bases, leaving 8 bases between the germline ends.

This chain links TRBV9 with TRBJ1-1, with D unresolved. Per the germline V gene, CDR1 is SGDLS and CDR2 is YYNGEE. This CDR3 has 15 residues. Trimming removed 0 bases at V and 1 base at J, with 10 bases between. The CDR3, as DNA: TGTGCCAGCAGCGTAGCCCCCTTTCCGAACACTGAAGCTTTCTTT. Translating it yields CASSVAPFPNTEAFF. Variable domain in full (rest from reference TRBV9 and TRBJ1-1): DSGVTQTPKHLITATGQRVTLRCSPRSGDLSVYWYQQSLDQGLQFLIQYYNGEERAKGNILERFSAQQFPDLHSELNLSSLELGDSALYFCASSVAPFPNTEAFFGQGTRLTVV.

The chain joins TRBV30 to TRBJ2-5; 8 nucleotides match TRBD2. The CDR3 has 14 residues. V trimming: 2 bases; J trimming: 6 bases; junction bases outside the gene matches: 8. CDR1 is GTSNPN, CDR2 SVGIG, per germline (reference sequence). The CDR3 coding sequence is TGTGCCTGGAGTCCCGGAAGCGGGAGCCAGACCCAGTACTTC. Amino acid sequence: CAWSPGSGSQTQYF.

Only a few counts were recorded for this clone. The chain uses TRBV5-1 and TRBJ2-7; 8 bases line up with TRBD2. V lost 2 bases to trimming and J lost 4 bases; unmatched junction nucleotides: 11. Per the germline V gene, CDR1 is SGHRS and CDR2 is YFSETQ. This CDR3 is built from 16 residues. For the CDR3, the DNA is TGCGCCAGCAGCTTAACCGGGACTAGTGTTGGTTACGAGCAGTACTTC. This translates into CASSLTGTSVGYEQYF. The whole variable domain, filled in from reference TRBV5-1 and TRBJ2-7, reads KAGVTQTPRYLIKTRGQQVTLSCSPISGHRSVSWYQQTPGQGLQFLFEYFSETQRNKGNFPGRFSGRQFSNSRSEMNVSTLELGDSALYLCASSLTGTSVGYEQYFGPGTRLTVT.

The chain uses TRBV15 and TRBJ2-5; a weak D match, TRBD1 (6 bases). There are 14 residues in the CDR3. Germline values: CDR1 LNHNV, CDR2 YYDKDF (reference sequence). Deletions cut 4 bases from V and 5 bases from J, with 14 bases between. The CDR3 reads CATSIRRGGETQYF. The CDR3 DNA reads TGTGCCACCAGCATACGCAGGGGCGGGGAGACCCAGTACTTC.

The chain links TRBV6-1 to TRBJ2-2; 8 bases align to TRBD1. This CDR3 spans 15 amino acids. Germline V gene lookup returns CDR1 MNHNS and CDR2 SASEGT. With 6 bases clipped from V and 5 bases from J, the junction kept 8 bases outside the gene matches. The CDR3 bases are TGTGCCAGCAGGATGGACAGGGTCTGGACCGGGGAGCTGTTTTTT. It yields the protein CASRMDRVWTGELFF.

This CDR3 is CASSVGTADYGYTF. The DNA for the CDR3 is TGTGCCAGCAGCGTAGGGACAGCTGATTATGGCTACACCTTC. The chain uses TRBV9 and TRBJ1-2; the D gene is possibly TRBD1 (6 bases). Germline loops: CDR1 SGDLS, CDR2 YYNGEE. Trimming stripped 0 bases from V and 5 bases from J, with 11 bases between. CDR3 length: 14 amino acids.

The chain is built from TRBV7-9 and TRBJ2-5; 8 bases are shared with TRBD2. Per germline, CDR1 SEHNR and CDR2 FQNEAQ (reference sequence). This CDR3 has 15 amino acids. With V trimmed by 4 bases and J by 5 bases, 9 bases remained unmatched. CDR3 residues: CASSSRGGRRETQYF. CDR3 DNA sequence: TGTGCCAGCAGCTCCCGGGGGGGACGGCGGGAGACCCAGTACTTC.

This clone was observed a handful of times. This chain joins TRBV7-9 and TRBJ1-6; 8 nucleotides align to TRBD1. J lost 6 bases, V lost 4 bases, and 5 bases had no gene match. The CDR3 contains 15 residues. CDR1 and CDR2 from the germline V gene are SEHNR and FQNEAQ (reference sequence). The DNA for the CDR3 is TGTGCCAGCAGCTCTTGGGACAGGCTTAATTCACCCCTCCACTTT. Its translation is CASSSWDRLNSPLHF.

This clone was counted only a few times. The J gene is TRBJ2-1, the V gene TRBV7-8; 8 nucleotides align to TRBD2. The ends lost 2 bases at V and 7 bases at J; junction bases unmatched: 13. This CDR3 spans 17 amino acids. Germline V CDR1 and CDR2: SGHVS, FQNEAQ. The CDR3 DNA follows: TGTGCCAGCAGCTTACGGTTTGGACTAGCCGACTCTAATGAGCAGTTCTTC. Encoded protein: CASSLRFGLADSNEQFF.

This clone was detected a few times. The V and J genes are TRBV11-2 and TRBJ2-3, with 11 bases fitting TRBD1. The CDR3 length is 18 residues. V was pared by 5 bases and J by 2 bases, with 12 bases of the junction left unmatched. Germline V lookup: CDR1 SGHAT, CDR2 FQNNGV. The CDR3 DNA reads as TGTGCCAGCAGCCCCCGATTCGGACAGGGGGCCACCACAGATACGCAGTATTTT. Its protein is CASSPRFGQGATTDTQYF.

This rearrangement joins TRBV5-1 to TRBJ2-2; D remains unclear. The germline V gene has CDR1 SGHRS and CDR2 YFSETQ. This CDR3 is built from 15 residues. V lost 2 bases and J 5 bases, leaving 13 bases between the germline ends. DNA for the CDR3: TGCGCCAGCAGCTTAGTCATTTGGAGTACCGGGGAGCTGTTTTTT. This translates into CASSLVIWSTGELFF.

This clone appeared a few times. The rearrangement uses TRBV10-3 and TRBJ1-5; unclear D gene. The CDR3 sequence is 15 residues long. V was trimmed by 6 bases and J by 6 bases, leaving 18 bases between them. Germline V gives CDR1 ENHRY, CDR2 SYGVKD. CDR3 region: CAISPMGPTSQPQHF. The DNA for the CDR3 is TGTGCCATCAGCCCAATGGGCCCGACAAGTCAGCCCCAGCATTTT.

The chain combines TRBV19 with TRBJ2-1, with 15 positions matching TRBD2. Germline values: CDR1 LNHDA, CDR2 SQIVND (reference sequence). CDR3 length: 17 amino acids. Trimming removed 6 bases from V and 7 bases from J; junction bases left unmatched: 10. In DNA, the CDR3 is TGTGCCAGTAGCCCTAGGACTAGCGGGAGGGGTTTGAATGAGCAGTTCTTC. It codes for CASSPRTSGRGLNEQFF.

The chain uses TRBV28 and TRBJ1-2; 7 bases agree with TRBD1. This CDR3 contains 14 residues. Germline assignment: CDR1 MDHEN and CDR2 SYDVKM. V was pared by 2 bases and J by 8 bases, with 8 bases of the junction left unmatched. The CDR3 protein is CASSLTGRGFGYTF. CDR3 DNA: TGTGCCAGCAGTTTAACCGGCAGGGGGTTCGGCTACACCTTC.

The V call is TRBV5-1, the J call TRBJ2-1; 9 bases align to TRBD2. The germline gives CDR1 SGHRS, CDR2 YFSETQ. Trimming at V came to 2 bases and at J to 8 bases, leaving 5 bases not matched to a gene. This CDR3 region has 14 residues. This CDR3 is CASSFSGSGDEQFF. CDR3 bases: TGCGCCAGCAGCTTTAGCGGGAGTGGCGATGAGCAGTTCTTC.

V is TRBV4-3 and J is TRBJ1-2; D possibly corresponds to TRBD1 (5 bases). Germline CDR1 and CDR2: LGHNA and YSLEER. The CDR3 contains 15 residues. Trimming left V 3 bases short and J 3 bases short, with 14 bases between. This chain's CDR3 is CASSHPGQGDYGYTF. DNA for the CDR3: TGCGCCAGCAGCCACCCAGGGCAGGGCGACTATGGCTACACCTTC.

The V and J genes are TRBV7-2 and TRBJ1-2, with 7 bases fitting TRBD1. The trim removed 5 bases at V and 8 bases at J, leaving 5 bases unmatched. Germline-derived CDR1 and CDR2 are SGHTA and FQGNSA. The length of the CDR3 is 12 residues. The CDR3 sequence is CASSPDREGYTF. The CDR3 DNA sequence: TGTGCCAGCAGCCCAGACAGGGAAGGCTACACCTTC.

This clone was seen more than once but under ten times. This chain uses TRBV10-3 with TRBJ2-7, with 14 bases that match TRBD2. The CDR3 contains 14 residues. V shed 6 bases, J shed 6 bases, and the junction held 4 bases outside the gene matches. Germline V gene lookup returns CDR1 ENHRY and CDR2 SYGVKD. The CDR3 reads CAIRGLAGVGEQYF. The CDR3 DNA reads TGTGCCATCAGGGGACTAGCGGGAGTGGGCGAGCAGTACTTC.

The chain has TRBV29-1 and TRBJ2-2; 9 positions match TRBD1. This CDR3 contains 15 residues. Per germline, CDR1 SQVTM and CDR2 ANQGSEA. The J segment lost 3 bases and the V segment lost 5 bases, leaving 7 bases of the junction unmatched. CDR3 protein: CSVTGTGLDTGELFF. The DNA of the CDR3 is TGCAGCGTTACCGGGACAGGGTTGGACACCGGGGAGCTGTTTTTT.

CDR3 protein: CASSLVRGRETQYF. The CDR3 coding sequence is TGTGCCAGCAGCTTAGTCAGGGGGCGTGAGACCCAGTACTTC. The V and J genes are TRBV11-2 and TRBJ2-5; 8 nucleotides align to TRBD1. The CDR3 consists of 14 residues. CDR1 is SGHAT, CDR2 FQNNGV, per germline. The J segment lost 5 bases and the V segment lost 1 base, leaving 3 bases of the junction unmatched.